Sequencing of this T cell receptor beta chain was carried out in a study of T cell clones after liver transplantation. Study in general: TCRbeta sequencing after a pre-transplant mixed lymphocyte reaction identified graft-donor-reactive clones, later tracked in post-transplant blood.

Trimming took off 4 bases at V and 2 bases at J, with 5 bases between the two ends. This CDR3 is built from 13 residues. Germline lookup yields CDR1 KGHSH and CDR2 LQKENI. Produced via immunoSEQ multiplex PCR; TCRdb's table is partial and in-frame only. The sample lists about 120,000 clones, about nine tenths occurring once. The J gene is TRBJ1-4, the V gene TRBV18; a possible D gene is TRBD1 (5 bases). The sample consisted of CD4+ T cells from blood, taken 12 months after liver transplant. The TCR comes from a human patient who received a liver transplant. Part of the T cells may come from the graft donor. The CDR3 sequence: CASSQGTNEKLFF. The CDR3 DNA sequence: TGTGCCAGCTCACAGGGGACTAATGAAAAACTGTTTTTT.